The 29 T cell receptor beta chains below all came from one sample that was sequenced in a study of T cell clusters in autoimmune cytopenias. TRB was amplified by touch-down multiplex PCR, primer pools A and B combined. Following a re-call of the multiplex PCR reads, TCRdb has one entry per CDR3 protein and lacks DNA. The sample totals around 8,000 distinct CDR3 sequences; its top ten clones hold 6%. Some 38,000 genome equivalents of blood DNA were amplified for TRB. Sequenced: peripheral blood. The source is a human donor with an autoimmune cytopenia or autoimmune hepatitis (not recorded which).

This chain connects TRBV18 to TRBJ1-6. The CDR3 runs 16 residues. Germline V gene sequence: CDR1 KGHSH, CDR2 LQKENI. CDR3 sequence: CASSPTIGSPNSPLHF.

This clonotype shows up as medium-sized by frequency. The rearrangement joins TRBV6-5 to TRBJ1-1; with no DNA, the TCRdb D assignment of TRBD1 cannot be verified. Germline loops: CDR1 MNHEY, CDR2 SVGAGI. The CDR3 loop spans 12 amino acids. CDR3 loop: CASSKTTGEAFF.

This clonotype is deemed medium-sized (0.01 to 0.1%) by its frequency. The chain is built from TRBV6-5 and TRBJ2-3; the D call of TRBD2 rests on TCRdb alone, since no DNA is present to check it. The CDR3 extends over 14 amino acids. Per the germline V gene, CDR1 is MNHEY and CDR2 is SVGAGI. CDR3: CASRQRTSTDTQYF.

This chain joins TRBV12-3 or TRBV12-4 and TRBJ2-3; the D call from TCRdb, TRBD1, cannot be confirmed without DNA. The CDR3 length is 15 residues. The chain's CDR3 is CASSLGTGRTEKQEF.

The V call is TRBV19, the J call TRBJ2-3. CDR3 length equals 16 residues. Germline V gene lookup returns CDR1 LNHDA and CDR2 SQIVND (reference sequence). The CDR3 is CASSIGMTPSTDTQYF.

The V and J genes are TRBV6-1 and TRBJ1-3. The CDR3 length is 15 residues. Germline assignment: CDR1 MNHNS and CDR2 SASEGT. CDR3 sequence reads: CASSEGSASGNTIYF.

This chain uses TRBV5-4 with TRBJ2-3. Germline V gene sequence: CDR1 SGHNT, CDR2 YYREEE (reference sequence). The CDR3 loop spans 15 amino acids. The CDR3 is CASSRTGFEIDTQYF.

The chain links TRBV14 to TRBJ1-6; TCRdb calls TRBD1, which cannot be checked without DNA. There are 15 residues in the CDR3. Germline V gene sequence: CDR1 SGHDN, CDR2 FVKESK. The CDR3 here is CASSQTTGANSPLHF.

V and J are TRBV14 and TRBJ1-2; TCRdb lists TRBD1, though no DNA is available to test this call. CDR1 is SGHDN and CDR2 is FVKESK in the germline V gene. This CDR3 has 15 residues. This chain's CDR3 is CASSQGGQWNYGYTF. Complete variable domain (other parts from reference TRBV14 and TRBJ1-2): EAGVTQFPSHSVIEKGQTVTLRCDPISGHDNLYWYRRVMGKEIKFLLHFVKESKQDESGMPNNRFLAERTGGTYSTLKVQPAELEDSGVYFCASSQGGQWNYGYTFGSGTRLTVV.

By frequency, this clonotype is medium-sized. The chain is built from TRBV19 and TRBJ1-5; TCRdb's D call, TRBD1, is unchecked because there is no DNA. The germline V gene encodes CDR1 LNHDA and CDR2 SQIVND (reference sequence). This CDR3 is built from 15 residues. CDR3 amino acids: CASSGRTMSNQPQHF.

The rearrangement joins TRBV6-1 to TRBJ1-2; TCRdb lists TRBD1, though no DNA is available to test this call. Per the germline V gene, CDR1 is MNHNS and CDR2 is SASEGT. The CDR3 is 15 amino acids. The CDR3 region is CASMRWGAGGYGYTF.

This chain uses TRBV6-5 with TRBJ2-1; the D call from TCRdb, TRBD2, cannot be confirmed without DNA. CDR1 MNHEY and CDR2 SVGAGI come from the germline V gene. The CDR3 sequence is 15 residues long. CDR3 residues: CASRPETSGGAEQFF.

The chain combines TRBV10-3 with TRBJ1-2; TCRdb lists TRBD1, though no DNA is available to test this call. The CDR3 covers 15 residues. Germline CDR1 and CDR2: ENHRY and SYGVKD. Here the CDR3 reads CAISDPTGGYYGYTF.

V and J are TRBV5-4 and TRBJ1-1; the D gene TCRdb calls, TRBD1, cannot be checked with no DNA. The CDR3 runs 12 residues. Germline CDR1 and CDR2: SGHNT and YYREEE (reference sequence). CDR3 loop: CASSQNRIEAFF.

Measured by frequency, this clonotype is medium-sized (0.01 to 0.1%). The chain joins TRBV13 to TRBJ1-4. CDR1 PRHDT and CDR2 FYEKMQ come from the germline V gene (reference sequence). CDR3 length equals 15 residues. This chain's CDR3 is CASSTRVSNEEKLFF.

The chain joins TRBV5-4 to TRBJ2-5; there is no DNA to check the TCRdb D call of TRBD1. CDR1 is SGHNT and CDR2 is YYREEE in the germline V gene (reference sequence). There are 13 residues in the CDR3. The CDR3 protein is CASSPQGRETQYF.

Its frequency marks this clonotype as medium-sized. The J gene is TRBJ2-7, the V gene TRBV27; checking the TCRdb D call of TRBD1 is not possible without DNA. Germline V gene lookup returns CDR1 MNHEY and CDR2 SMNVEV (reference sequence). The CDR3 has 14 residues. The chain's CDR3 is CASSPQRWTYEQYF.

This sequence joins TRBV12-3 or TRBV12-4 and TRBJ1-2; TCRdb lists TRBD1, though no DNA is available to test this call. This CDR3 is 12 amino acids long. CDR3 sequence: CASSSGQAGSTF.

The genes are TRBV6-6 and TRBJ1-2; TCRdb picks TRBD1, but there is no DNA to check that call. CDR3 length: 16 amino acids. Germline assignment: CDR1 MNHNY and CDR2 SVGAGI (reference sequence). The CDR3 protein is CASSYQGNSMNYGYTF.

The rearrangement links TRBV6-1 to TRBJ2-3; TCRdb's D gene call, TRBD2, goes unchecked for lack of DNA. Germline CDR1 and CDR2: MNHNS and SASEGT. The CDR3 runs to 18 residues. The CDR3 sequence is CASSALGLAGASMNTQYF.

This chain connects TRBV19 to TRBJ2-5; TCRdb selects TRBD2, and the lack of DNA leaves this call unchecked. Germline V gene sequence: CDR1 LNHDA, CDR2 SQIVND (reference sequence). The CDR3 is made up of 18 amino acids. CDR3 in amino acids: CASSLRGTGGGMGETQYF.

V is TRBV6-5 and J is TRBJ1-5. The V gene's germline CDR1 is MNHEY and CDR2 SVGAGI. The CDR3 length is 13 residues. The CDR3 loop is CASSYSIVQPQHF.

Measured by frequency, this clonotype is medium-sized. This rearrangement joins TRBV29-1 to TRBJ1-4; checking the TCRdb D call of TRBD1 is not possible without DNA. CDR3 size: 13 residues. Germline V CDR1 and CDR2: SQVTM, ANQGSEA. The CDR3 is CSAESGAGEKLFF.

CDR3 sequence: CASSPTPETQYF. V is TRBV12-3 or TRBV12-4 and J is TRBJ2-5. CDR3 length: 12 residues.

This clonotype shows up as medium-sized by frequency. The chain joins TRBV19 to TRBJ1-2; lacking DNA, the TRBD1 call made by TCRdb goes unchecked. The germline V gene encodes CDR1 LNHDA and CDR2 SQIVND (reference sequence). The length of the CDR3 is 15 residues. The CDR3 sequence is CASSIPGRADYGYTF. The whole variable domain, remainder taken from reference TRBV19 and TRBJ1-2, is DGGITQSPKYLFRKEGQNVTLSCEQNLNHDAMYWYRQDPGQGLRLIYYSQIVNDFQKGDIAEGYSVSREKKESFPLTVTSAQKNPTAFYLCASSIPGRADYGYTFGSGTRLTVV.

This clonotype is identified as medium-sized (0.01 to 0.1%) from frequency. The rearrangement links TRBV19 to TRBJ1-4; no DNA is available, so the TRBD1 call from TCRdb remains unchecked. The CDR3 loop spans 13 amino acids. Germline V gene lookup returns CDR1 LNHDA and CDR2 SQIVND (reference sequence). The CDR3 loop reads CASSRQQREKLFF.

The chain links TRBV6-5 to TRBJ2-3; the TRBD2 assignment by TCRdb is unverifiable without DNA. Germline V lookup: CDR1 MNHEY, CDR2 SVGAGI. The CDR3 has 16 residues. The CDR3 sequence: CASSYGLAGVLDTQYF.

According to its frequency, this clonotype is medium-sized. The chain employs TRBV6-5 and TRBJ2-3; TCRdb's D gene call, TRBD1, goes unchecked for lack of DNA. This CDR3 comprises 13 residues. Germline values: CDR1 MNHEY, CDR2 SVGAGI. The CDR3 sequence is CATREAGTDTQYF.

This clonotype is called medium-sized based on its frequency. The rearrangement links TRBV6-5 to TRBJ1-2. CDR3 size: 12 residues. In germline, CDR1 is MNHEY, CDR2 SVGAGI. CDR3 amino acids: CASSDRNYGYTF.